Below, 25 T cell receptor beta chains from the same sample are listed, as sequenced in a study of blood T cells in healthy people across ages. PCR was performed a second time for about 6 to 12 cycles using a sample-barcoded 5' primer and a J-beta primer mix. TCRdb recomputed calls from the 5' RACE reads with MiXCR, one row per CDR3 protein. The data hold 700,000 to 800,000 distinct CDR3 sequences, with 43% observed a single time. Sequencing was carried out using blood. These receptors were collected from an older woman in good health.

This clonotype was seen a handful of times. This chain links TRBV7-9 with TRBJ2-3; 8 nucleotides agree with TRBD2. Trimming at V came to 5 bases and at J to 2 bases, leaving 9 bases not matched to a gene. CDR1 and CDR2 (germline): SEHNR, FQNEAQ (reference sequence). The CDR3 spans 16 residues. The CDR3 is CASSHGIAGPTDTQYF. CDR3 nucleotide sequence: TGTGCCAGCAGCCACGGTATAGCGGGACCCACAGATACGCAGTATTTT.

The V and J genes are TRBV3-1 and TRBJ2-7; D is perhaps TRBD1 (6 bases). Germline lookup yields CDR1 LGHDT and CDR2 YNNKEL (reference sequence). Trimming took off 4 bases at V and 0 bases at J, with 10 bases between the two ends. The CDR3 loop spans 14 amino acids. The CDR3 sequence: CASSRDKSSYEQYF. CDR3 DNA sequence: TGTGCCAGCAGCCGGGACAAGAGCTCCTACGAGCAGTACTTC.

This clonotype was seen a single time. The chain joins TRBV7-3 to TRBJ2-7; D is unresolved. The CDR3 runs 13 residues. Trimming stripped 0 bases from V and 5 bases from J, with 8 bases between. The germline V gene has CDR1 SGHTA and CDR2 FQGTGA. The CDR3 is CASSLTLGNEQYF. CDR3 bases: TGTGCCAGCAGCTTAACCCTTGGCAACGAGCAGTACTTC.

This chain links TRBV20-1 with TRBJ2-5; no clear D. Germline CDR1 is DFQATT and CDR2 is SNEGSKA (reference sequence). V lost 0 bases and J 5 bases, leaving 16 bases between the germline ends. CDR3 length equals 15 residues. CDR3 nucleotides: TGCAGTGCTAGAGATGGGGTTAGGGTGGGTGAGACCCAGTACTTC. The encoded protein is CSARDGVRVGETQYF.

This rearrangement joins TRBV12-5 to TRBJ2-5; a possible D gene is TRBD2 (6 bases). V gave up 2 bases and J gave up 4 bases, with 14 bases separating them. In germline, CDR1 is LGHNT, CDR2 FRNRAP. The CDR3 runs to 15 residues. The CDR3 DNA sequence: TGTGCTAGTGGTTTGACTTCGGGGGTGCCAGAGACCCAGTACTTC. This encodes CASGLTSGVPETQYF.

This clonotype was counted many times. The chain is built from TRBV5-1 and TRBJ2-3; D gene uncertain. Germline lookup yields CDR1 SGHRS and CDR2 YFSETQ. The CDR3 has 15 amino acids. Trimming took off 2 bases at V and 0 bases at J, with 10 bases between the two ends. This CDR3 is CASSLLVRSTDTQYF. CDR3 in DNA: TGCGCCAGCAGCTTATTAGTCAGGAGCACAGATACGCAGTATTTT.

This clonotype was detected only a few times. The chain employs TRBV5-1 and TRBJ2-1; unclear D gene. The CDR3 is made up of 14 amino acids. Germline-derived CDR1 and CDR2 are SGHRS and YFSETQ. The V end lost 0 bases, the J end lost 6 bases, and 10 bases lay between the germline ends. CDR3 region: CASSLAQSLNEQFF. The CDR3 nucleotides read TGCGCCAGCAGCTTGGCACAGTCTCTCAATGAGCAGTTCTTC.

The rearrangement joins TRBV6-2 or TRBV6-3 to TRBJ2-3; 11 nucleotides align to TRBD2. Germline CDR1 MNHEY, CDR2 SVGEGT. Trimming at V came to 6 bases and at J to 2 bases, leaving 7 bases not matched to a gene. This CDR3 has 16 amino acids. CDR3: CASRDGTSGFTDTQYF. The CDR3, as DNA: TGTGCCAGCAGAGACGGGACTAGCGGCTTCACAGATACGCAGTATTTT.

This clonotype was detected only a few times. The chain carries TRBV20-1 and TRBJ1-4; D gene unclear. This CDR3 comprises 13 residues. CDR1 is DFQATT and CDR2 is SNEGSKA in the germline V gene (reference sequence). Trimming left V 6 bases short and J 5 bases short, with 13 bases between. The CDR3 is CSAETGGNEKLFF. The CDR3 DNA reads as TGCAGTGCAGAGACGGGAGGAAATGAAAAACTGTTTTTT.

This clonotype was detected ten times or more. The chain carries TRBV12-3 or TRBV12-4 and TRBJ2-3; 11 bases fit TRBD2. This CDR3 spans 15 amino acids. Germline trimming cut 4 bases from V and 3 bases from J; bases unmatched to any gene: 3. The CDR3 bases are TGTGCCAGCAGTTCGCTAGCGGGAGGAACAGATACGCAGTATTTT. This codes for CASSSLAGGTDTQYF.

The J gene is TRBJ2-1, the V gene TRBV28, with 9 bases that match TRBD2. V gave up 4 bases and J gave up 6 bases; unmatched junction bases: 10. The CDR3 has 16 amino acids. Germline V gene sequence: CDR1 MDHEN, CDR2 SYDVKM. The CDR3 coding sequence is TGTGCCAGCAGTTCCCCCCTTAGCGGGAGATTCAATGAGCAGTTCTTC. The encoded protein is CASSSPLSGRFNEQFF.

Here the CDR3 reads CSARALAGSYEQYF. The DNA of the CDR3 is TGCAGTGCTAGGGCTCTAGCGGGCTCCTACGAGCAGTACTTC. The V and J genes are TRBV20-1 and TRBJ2-7; 8 positions match TRBD2. Trimming took 3 bases from V and 0 from J; bases not matched to a gene: 4. Germline V gene data show CDR1 as DFQATT and CDR2 as SNEGSKA (reference sequence). This CDR3 contains 14 residues.

The chain recombines TRBV10-3 with TRBJ1-1; 10 nucleotides match TRBD1. This CDR3 region has 13 residues. CDR1 is ENHRY, CDR2 SYGVKD, per germline. V was pared by 7 bases and J by 4 bases, with 3 bases of the junction left unmatched. The CDR3 protein is CAIMGQGFTEAFF. The CDR3 DNA reads TGTGCCATCATGGGACAGGGGTTCACTGAAGCTTTCTTT.

The chain carries TRBV10-3 and TRBJ2-3; 10 bases are a match to TRBD2. From germline, CDR1 is ENHRY and CDR2 SYGVKD. The ends lost 8 bases at V and 6 bases at J; junction bases unmatched: 8. The CDR3 is 14 residues long. CDR3 coding DNA: TGTGCCATCGCTAGCGGGGGAGAGTATGATACGCAGTATTTT. Its translation: CAIASGGEYDTQYF.

This clonotype was observed a handful of times. V usage is TRBV7-9 and J usage is TRBJ1-4; TRBD1 matches at 10 bases. Germline values: CDR1 SEHNR, CDR2 FQNEAQ (reference sequence). The CDR3 is made up of 15 amino acids. Unmatched junction bases numbered 1, after V lost 0 bases and J lost 6 bases. The CDR3: CASSLADRGHEKLFF. The CDR3 coding sequence is TGTGCCAGCAGCTTAGCCGACAGGGGGCATGAAAAACTGTTTTTT.

This clonotype was detected many times. CDR3 sequence: CASSSLGFSSREEQFF. The CDR3, as DNA: TGTGCCAGCAGCTCACTAGGGTTCAGTTCGAGGGAGGAGCAGTTCTTC. V gene TRBV5-6 combines with J gene TRBJ2-1; D might be TRBD2 (5 bases). The CDR3 is made up of 16 amino acids. The germline V gene encodes CDR1 SGHDT and CDR2 YYEEEE. Between the trimmed V and J ends, which lost 3 bases and 10 bases, there was a span of 23 bases.

V and J are TRBV2 and TRBJ2-5, with D unclear. The germline CDR1 and CDR2 sequences are SNHLY and FYNNEI. Trimming pared 1 base from V and 13 bases from J, leaving 7 bases between. The CDR3 totals 10 residues. The CDR3 sequence is CASSEGWPYF. The DNA of the CDR3 is TGTGCCAGCAGTGAAGGGTGGCCGTACTTC.

The CDR3 nucleotides are TGCGCCAGCTACGACAGTTGGGATTCACCCCTCCACTTT. This translates into CASYDSWDSPLHF. This chain links TRBV5-1 with TRBJ1-6; D might be TRBD1 (5 bases). The CDR3 consists of 13 residues. In germline, CDR1 is SGHRS, CDR2 YFSETQ. V gave up 7 bases and J gave up 8 bases, with 13 bases separating them.

The rearrangement links TRBV5-1 to TRBJ2-7, with a tentative D call TRBD2 (6 bases). Germline V lookup: CDR1 SGHRS, CDR2 YFSETQ. CDR3 size: 18 residues. V lost 4 bases and J 0 bases, leaving 23 bases between the germline ends. The CDR3 protein is CASSPGPGTFSSSYEQYF. The CDR3 nucleotides read TGCGCCAGCAGCCCCGGACCTGGGACTTTTTCTAGCTCCTACGAGCAGTACTTC. Full variable domain (rest looked up from reference TRBV5-1 and TRBJ2-7): KAGVTQTPRYLIKTRGQQVTLSCSPISGHRSVSWYQQTPGQGLQFLFEYFSETQRNKGNFPGRFSGRQFSNSRSEMNVSTLELGDSALYLCASSPGPGTFSSSYEQYFGPGTRLTVT.

For this clonotype: A much larger clonotype is one base distant, so this may be a read error. J is TRBJ2-3 and V is TRBV6-5, with D uncertain. Trimming removed 6 bases at V and 4 bases at J, with 11 bases between. The CDR3 runs 13 residues. CDR1 and CDR2 from the germline V gene are MNHEY and SVGAGI. CDR3 region: CASRQDGADTQYF. CDR3 nucleotides: TGTGCCAGCAGGCAGGATGGCGCAGATACGCAGTATTTT.

This clonotype was counted between two and nine times. The chain has TRBV7-9 and TRBJ1-4; TRBD1 is a possible D gene (5 bases). The CDR3 loop spans 14 amino acids. Trimming stripped 5 bases from V and 8 bases from J, with 15 bases between. CDR1 is SEHNR, CDR2 FQNEAQ, per germline (reference sequence). In DNA, the CDR3 is TGTGCCAGCAGCCCTAGGGGCCTTGGGGAAAAACTGTTTTTT. This encodes CASSPRGLGEKLFF.

CDR3 protein: CATRSSYNEQFF. The CDR3 DNA follows: TGTGCCACCAGAAGCTCCTACAATGAGCAGTTCTTC. This chain connects TRBV24-1 to TRBJ2-1; the D is unclear. V lost 7 bases to trimming and J lost 0 bases, with 3 bases between them. Per the germline V gene, CDR1 is KGHDR and CDR2 is SFDVKD. The CDR3 is 12 amino acids.

The chain recombines TRBV2 with TRBJ2-5; D is possibly TRBD1 or TRBD2 (5 bases each). Gene TRBJ2-7 matches the end of the DNA better, so the J call may be wrong. CDR1 and CDR2 (germline): SNHLY, FYNNEI. This CDR3 spans 12 amino acids. The CDR3 region is CATGFTRGEQYF. The CDR3 DNA is TGTGCCACCGGGTTCACGAGGGGCGAGCAGTACTTC.

Ten or more counts support this clonotype. The chain recombines TRBV3-1 with TRBJ2-1; no clear D. This CDR3 contains 13 residues. Trimming left V 5 bases short and J 5 bases short, with 10 bases between. The germline V gene encodes CDR1 LGHDT and CDR2 YNNKEL (reference sequence). CDR3 bases: TGTGCCAGCAGCGCCCTATTACACAATGAGCAGTTCTTC. It encodes CASSALLHNEQFF.

This clonotype occurred once. The chain couples TRBV25-1 to TRBJ2-4; 8 nucleotides match TRBD1. The J call may be incorrect, as the DNA end agrees better with TRBJ2-7. The CDR3 length is 15 residues. Per the germline V gene, CDR1 is MGHDK and CDR2 is SYGVNS. In DNA, the CDR3 is TGTGCCAGCAGTGACCCCGACAGGGGCTACTGCGAGCAGTACTTC. It translates to CASSDPDRGYCEQYF.